This TCR beta chain originates from a study of technical replicates of blood from a few donors. TCRdb's copy holds only in-frame clones and misses some; the assay was immunoSEQ multiplex PCR. The sample holds some 62,000 clones, approximately 87% seen once. With 5 bases clipped from V and 1 base from J, the junction kept 6 bases outside the gene matches. This CDR3 contains 15 residues. In germline, CDR1 is SNHLY, CDR2 FYNNEI. The receptor was derived from a human donor in good health. Some clones in this sample may be carry-over from other donors' samples. The V call is TRBV2, the J call TRBJ2-3; 7 bases align to TRBD2. The specimen was PBMCs. The CDR3 loop is CASSTLASRTDTQYF. CDR3 in DNA: TGTGCCAGCAGTACACTAGCGTCGCGCACAGATACGCAGTATTTT.